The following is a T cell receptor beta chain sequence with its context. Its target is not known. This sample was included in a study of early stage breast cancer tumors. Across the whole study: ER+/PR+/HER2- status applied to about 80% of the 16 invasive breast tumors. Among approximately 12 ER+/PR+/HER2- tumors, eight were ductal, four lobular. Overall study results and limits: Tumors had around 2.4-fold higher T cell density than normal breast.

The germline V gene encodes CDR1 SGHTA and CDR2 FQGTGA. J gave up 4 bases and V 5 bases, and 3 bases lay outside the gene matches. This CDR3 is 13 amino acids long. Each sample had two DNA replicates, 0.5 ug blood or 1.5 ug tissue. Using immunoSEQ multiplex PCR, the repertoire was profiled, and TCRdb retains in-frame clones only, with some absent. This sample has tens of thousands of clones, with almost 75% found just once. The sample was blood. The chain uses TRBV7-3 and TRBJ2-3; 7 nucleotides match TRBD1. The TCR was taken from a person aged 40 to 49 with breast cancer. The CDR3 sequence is CASSEQGSDTQYF. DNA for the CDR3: TGTGCCAGCAGCGAACAGGGGTCAGATACGCAGTATTTT.